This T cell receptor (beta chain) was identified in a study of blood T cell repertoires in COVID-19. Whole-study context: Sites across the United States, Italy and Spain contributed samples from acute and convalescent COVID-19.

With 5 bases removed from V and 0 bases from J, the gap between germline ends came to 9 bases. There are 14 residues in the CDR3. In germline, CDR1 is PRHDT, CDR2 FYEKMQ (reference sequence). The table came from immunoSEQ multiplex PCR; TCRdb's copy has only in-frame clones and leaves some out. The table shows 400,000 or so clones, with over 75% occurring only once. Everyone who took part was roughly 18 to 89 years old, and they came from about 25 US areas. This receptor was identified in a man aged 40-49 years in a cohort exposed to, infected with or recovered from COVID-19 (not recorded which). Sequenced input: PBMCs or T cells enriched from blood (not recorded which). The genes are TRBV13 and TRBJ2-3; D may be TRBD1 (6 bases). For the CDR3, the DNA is TGTGCCAGCAGCCCGGGACACAGCACAGATACGCAGTATTTT. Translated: CASSPGHSTDTQYF.